Listed here are 20 T cell receptor beta chains from one sample, sequenced in a study of cytomegalovirus exposure and HLA in healthy donors. This PCR relied on a set of 60 Vbeta primers and 13 Jbeta primers. Assay used: immunoSEQ multiplex PCR; TCRdb lists only in-frame clones, some missing. The table lists approximately 200,000 clones, over 75% of them singletons. Sequencing input: PBMCs. The receptors derive from a man aged 18 to 30 in good health and CMV-seronegative.

This clone was detected only once. The chain is built from TRBV7-2 and TRBJ2-1; D gene uncertain. The CDR3 has 13 amino acids. The germline gives CDR1 SGHTA, CDR2 FQGNSA. Trimming left V 2 bases short and J 9 bases short, with 11 bases between. Written as DNA, the CDR3 is TGTGCCAGCAGCTTAACAACTACGGGTGAGCAGTTCTTC. This sequence encodes CASSLTTTGEQFF. The whole variable domain, filled in from reference TRBV7-2 and TRBJ2-1, reads GAGVSQSPSNKVTEKGKDVELRCDPISGHTALYWYRQSLGQGLEFLIYFQGNSAPDKSGLPSDRFSAERTGGSVSTLTIQRTQQEDSAVYLCASSLTTTGEQFFGPGTRLTVL.

CDR3: CASSFQGPNEQFF. The CDR3 nucleotides read TGTGCCAGCAGCTTTCAGGGGCCGAATGAGCAGTTCTTC. V gene TRBV13 combines with J gene TRBJ2-1; D possibly corresponds to TRBD1 (6 bases). CDR1 is PRHDT, CDR2 FYEKMQ, per germline (reference sequence). The ends were cut back, 3 bases at V and 7 bases at J, with 10 bases in the middle. This CDR3 comprises 13 residues.

This clone came up once. This same CDR3 is encoded by further DNA sequences in the sample. The chain is built from TRBV6-5 and TRBJ1-5; 9 bases are a match to TRBD1. Germline trimming cut 10 bases from V and 10 bases from J; bases unmatched to any gene: 11. Germline CDR1 is MNHEY and CDR2 is SVGAGI. The CDR3 contains 13 residues. The CDR3: CATRDRVGQPQHF. As DNA, the CDR3 is TGTGCCACCCGGGACAGGGTCGGTCAACCCCAGCATTTT.

This clone was counted once. V is TRBV6-5 and J is TRBJ2-3, with D possibly TRBD2 on 6 matching bases. CDR1 and CDR2 (germline): MNHEY, SVGAGI. Trimming left V 4 bases short and J 2 bases short, with 13 bases between. This CDR3 has 15 amino acids. The DNA of the CDR3 is TGTGCCAGCAGTTTGGGGGGTTCTTACACAGATACGCAGTATTTT. Its translation is CASSLGGSYTDTQYF.

The chain joins TRBV18 to TRBJ2-1, with D unresolved. Trimming took off 1 base at V and 0 bases at J, with 4 bases between the two ends. The CDR3 is 14 residues long. Per the germline V gene, CDR1 is KGHSH and CDR2 is LQKENI. The CDR3 reads CASSPQSSYNEQFF. CDR3 bases: TGTGCCAGCTCACCACAGAGCTCCTACAATGAGCAGTTCTTC.

This clone was seen a handful of times. The chain joins TRBV28 to TRBJ1-4, with a tentative D call TRBD1 (5 bases). Trimming left V 6 bases short and J 11 bases short, with 19 bases between. The CDR3 totals 14 residues. Germline V gene data show CDR1 as MDHEN and CDR2 as SYDVKM. The CDR3 sequence: CASSLDRAGRKLFF. For the CDR3, the DNA is TGTGCCAGCAGCCTAGACAGAGCTGGACGCAAACTGTTTTTT.

This clone occurred once. CDR3 loop: CASSLTVGVQDNEQYF. As DNA, the CDR3 is TGTGCCAGCAGCTTGACTGTAGGGGTCCAGGACAACGAGCAGTACTTC. The rearrangement links TRBV7-2 to TRBJ2-7, with D perhaps matching TRBD1 (5 bases). Per the germline V gene, CDR1 is SGHTA and CDR2 is FQGNSA. The V and J ends lost 3 bases and 5 bases respectively, with 20 bases between them. The CDR3 is made up of 16 amino acids.

The chain links TRBV18 to TRBJ1-6, with TRBD1 as a possible D gene (5 bases). The CDR3 sequence is 16 residues long. The germline gives CDR1 KGHSH, CDR2 LQKENI. Trimming removed 0 bases at V and 1 base at J, with 7 bases between. The CDR3 sequence: CASSPPGASYNSPLHF. CDR3 bases: TGTGCCAGCTCACCACCAGGGGCGTCCTATAATTCACCCCTCCACTTT.

This clone was counted only a few times. The chain uses TRBV9 and TRBJ2-7; maybe TRBD1 (6 bases). The length of the CDR3 is 15 residues. The V and J ends lost 3 bases and 2 bases respectively, with 15 bases between them. Germline assignment: CDR1 SGDLS and CDR2 YYNGEE. CDR3 region: CASSGIQQGPYEQYF. CDR3 nucleotides: TGTGCCAGCAGCGGGATTCAACAGGGACCCTACGAGCAGTACTTC. The variable domain in full, with the rest retrieved from reference TRBV9 and TRBJ2-7, is DSGVTQTPKHLITATGQRVTLRCSPRSGDLSVYWYQQSLDQGLQFLIQYYNGEERAKGNILERFSAQQFPDLHSELNLSSLELGDSALYFCASSGIQQGPYEQYFGPGTRLTVT.

The V and J genes are TRBV6-6 and TRBJ2-1, with no clear D. There are 15 residues in the CDR3. Trimming shortened V by 0 bases and J by 10 bases, and 16 bases separated the two germline ends. Germline CDR1 and CDR2: MNHNY and SVGAGI (reference sequence). CDR3 sequence: CASSYSANVAEEQFF. In nucleotides, the CDR3 is TGTGCCAGCAGTTACTCGGCGAATGTAGCCGAGGAGCAGTTCTTC.

The gene calls are TRBV7-9 and TRBJ2-4, with 8 bases matching TRBD1. The CDR3 is 13 amino acids. Germline CDR1 is SEHNR and CDR2 is FQNEAQ (reference sequence). The V segment lost 4 bases and the J segment 10 bases; nucleotides outside the gene matches: 6. The CDR3, as DNA: TGTGCCAGCAGCTCCGGACAGGGAAGGATTCAGTACTTC. Amino acids: CASSSGQGRIQYF.

The chain carries TRBV1 and TRBJ2-3; TRBD2, the table's D call, was not compared with the DNA. TRBV1 counts as a pseudogene. The CDR3 spans 20 residues. CDR3 sequence (DNA): TGCACCAGCAGCCAAGTCGGGCGTTCCGGGGCTAGCGGGATAGCAGATACGCAGTATTTT. This codes for CTSSQVGRSGASGIADTQYF.

This clone has just one count. The CDR3 region is CASSPQAGGNYNEQFF. Here the CDR3 DNA reads TGTGCCAGCAGCCCCCAAGCGGGGGGGAATTACAATGAGCAGTTCTTC. This chain connects TRBV7-6 to TRBJ2-1, with 10 bases identical to TRBD2. The CDR3 length is 16 residues. After removal of 5 bases from V and 4 bases from J, the junction contained 8 bases not matched to a gene. Germline CDR1 SGHVS, CDR2 FNYEAQ.

J is TRBJ1-2 and V is TRBV5-6; D is ambiguous. The CDR3 covers 11 residues. From germline, CDR1 is SGHDT and CDR2 YYEEEE. Trimming shortened V by 4 bases and J by 4 bases, and 5 bases separated the two germline ends. The CDR3 DNA reads as TGTGCCAGCAGCCGTTTCTATGGCTACACCTTC. Translation: CASSRFYGYTF.

CDR3 nucleotide sequence: TGTGCCAGTTCGACGTTCGGGACACAGCACATTGAAAACACTGAAGCTTTCTTT. Protein sequence: CASSTFGTQHIENTEAFF. This chain uses TRBV19 with TRBJ1-1; D is perhaps TRBD1 (6 bases). The CDR3 runs to 18 residues. Germline CDR1 LNHDA, CDR2 SQIVND (reference sequence). Trimming cost V 8 bases and J 2 bases, with 27 bases left between them. Full variable domain (outside the CDR3, taken from reference TRBV19 and TRBJ1-1): DGGITQSPKYLFRKEGQNVTLSCEQNLNHDAMYWYRQDPGQGLRLIYYSQIVNDFQKGDIAEGYSVSREKKESFPLTVTSAQKNPTAFYLCASSTFGTQHIENTEAFFGQGTRLTVV.

V and J are TRBV27 and TRBJ1-6; no definite D call. V was clipped by 5 bases and J by 4 bases, with 18 bases between them. Germline loops: CDR1 MNHEY, CDR2 SMNVEV (reference sequence). The CDR3 has 17 residues. The DNA of the CDR3 is TGTGCCAGCAGTCCAACGGTTGGAGAGACTTATAATTCACCCCTCCACTTT. Residues: CASSPTVGETYNSPLHF.

V is TRBV2 and J is TRBJ2-2, with 12 bases identical to TRBD2. Per germline, CDR1 SNHLY and CDR2 FYNNEI. With 5 bases clipped from V and 5 bases from J, the junction kept 3 bases outside the gene matches. There are 15 residues in the CDR3. The CDR3 loop reads CASSPGLAGTGELFF. The CDR3 DNA reads TGTGCCAGCAGTCCCGGACTAGCGGGAACCGGGGAGCTGTTTTTT.

The chain joins TRBV30 to TRBJ1-4; 8 bases align to TRBD1. The CDR3 runs to 16 residues. Losses at the gene ends were 0 bases for V and 7 bases for J; bases not matched to a gene: 10. Germline assignment: CDR1 GTSNPN and CDR2 SVGIG (reference sequence). The CDR3: CAWSVHRTGKFEKLFF. In DNA form, the CDR3 reads TGTGCCTGGAGTGTCCATAGGACAGGGAAGTTTGAAAAACTGTTTTTT.

This chain uses TRBV7-8 with TRBJ2-5; weak D call: TRBD2 (5 bases). Trimming left V 5 bases short and J 3 bases short, with 13 bases between. This CDR3 has 14 amino acids. The germline CDR1 and CDR2 sequences are SGHVS and FQNEAQ. The CDR3 nucleotides read TGTGCCAGCAGCCCCCCCCGACTAAAAGAGACCCAGTACTTC. Protein: CASSPPRLKETQYF.

V and J are TRBV19 and TRBJ2-3, with D unclear. The length of the CDR3 is 16 residues. Germline CDR1 reads LNHDA; CDR2 reads SQIVND (reference sequence). Trimming stripped 3 bases from V and 2 bases from J, with 15 bases between. The CDR3 spells CASSILNPEATDTQYF. For the CDR3, the DNA is TGTGCCAGTAGTATTCTTAACCCCGAGGCCACAGATACGCAGTATTTT.